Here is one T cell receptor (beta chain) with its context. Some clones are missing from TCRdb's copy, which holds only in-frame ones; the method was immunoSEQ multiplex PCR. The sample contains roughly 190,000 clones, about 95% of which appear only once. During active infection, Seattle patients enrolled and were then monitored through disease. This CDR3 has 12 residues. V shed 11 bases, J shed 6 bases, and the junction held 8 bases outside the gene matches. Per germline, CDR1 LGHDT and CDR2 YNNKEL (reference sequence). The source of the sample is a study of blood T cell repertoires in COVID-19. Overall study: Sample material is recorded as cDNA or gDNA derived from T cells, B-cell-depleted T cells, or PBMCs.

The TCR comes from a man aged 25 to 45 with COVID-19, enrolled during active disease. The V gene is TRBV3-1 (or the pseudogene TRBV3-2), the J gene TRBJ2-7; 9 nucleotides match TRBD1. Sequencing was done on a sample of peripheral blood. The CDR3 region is CAVEGTGPEQYF. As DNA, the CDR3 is TGTGCCGTGGAGGGGACAGGGCCCGAGCAGTACTTC.